What follows describes a single T cell receptor beta chain. Its specificity is not known. The record originates from a study of T cell clones after liver transplantation. Overall study results and limits: Low donor cell numbers restricted donor-reactive repertoire measurement in a couple of subjects.

With V trimmed by 4 bases and J by 2 bases, 3 bases remained unmatched. Germline V lookup: CDR1 MNHEY, CDR2 SMNVEV (reference sequence). The CDR3 length is 14 residues. Profiled with immunoSEQ multiplex PCR; TCRdb holds only in-frame clones, not every one. The profile covers about 7,900 clones, with about four fifths appearing a single time and roughly two fifths taken by the ten largest. This sample comprised CD8+ T cells from blood, obtained before liver transplant. The receptor was isolated from a human donor who received a liver transplant. The chain employs TRBV27 and TRBJ1-1, with 8 bases matching TRBD1. Written as DNA, the CDR3 is TGTGCCAGCAGTTCCCAGGGGGCAAACACTGAAGCTTTCTTT. Residues: CASSSQGANTEAFF.